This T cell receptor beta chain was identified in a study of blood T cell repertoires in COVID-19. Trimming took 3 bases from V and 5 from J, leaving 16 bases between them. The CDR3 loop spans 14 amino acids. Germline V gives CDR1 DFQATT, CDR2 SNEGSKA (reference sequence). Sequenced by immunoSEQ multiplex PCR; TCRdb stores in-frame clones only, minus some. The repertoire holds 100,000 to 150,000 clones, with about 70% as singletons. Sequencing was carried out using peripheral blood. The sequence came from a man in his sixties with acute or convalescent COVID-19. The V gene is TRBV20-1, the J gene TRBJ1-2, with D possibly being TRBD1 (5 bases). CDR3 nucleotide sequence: TGCAGTGCTAGTTCCAGGGATAAATCTTATGGCTACACCTTC. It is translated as CSASSRDKSYGYTF.